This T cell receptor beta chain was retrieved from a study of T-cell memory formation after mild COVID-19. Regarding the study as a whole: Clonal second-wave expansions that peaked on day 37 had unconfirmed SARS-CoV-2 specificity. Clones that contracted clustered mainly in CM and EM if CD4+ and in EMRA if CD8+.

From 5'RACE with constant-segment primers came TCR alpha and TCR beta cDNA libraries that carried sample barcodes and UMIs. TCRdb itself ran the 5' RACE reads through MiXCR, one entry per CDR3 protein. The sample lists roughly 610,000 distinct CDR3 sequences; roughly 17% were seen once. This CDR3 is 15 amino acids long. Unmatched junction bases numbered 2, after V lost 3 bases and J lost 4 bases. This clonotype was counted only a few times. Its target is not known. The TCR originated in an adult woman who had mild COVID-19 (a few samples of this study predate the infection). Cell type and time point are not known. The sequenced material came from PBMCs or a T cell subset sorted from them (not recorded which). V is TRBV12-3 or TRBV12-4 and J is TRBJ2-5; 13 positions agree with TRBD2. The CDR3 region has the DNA TGTGCCAGCAGTTTCCGGACTAGCGGGAGAGAGACCCAGTACTTC. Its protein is CASSFRTSGRETQYF.